This T cell receptor beta chain is drawn from a study of human T cells and chemical hapten exposure. On the study more broadly: Affected patients, primarily female, had alopecia areata, totalis or universalis. Study-level points and caveats: Patch test score was positively correlated with the counts of TCRs that had expanded at PT1.

Time point specified: patch test 3, about 24 weeks after DPC sensitization. Treatment here: therapeutic diphenylcyclopropenone sensitization with weekly scalp DPC. This clonotype was counted many times. Its antigen remains unknown. The CDR3 is 16 residues long. V trimming: 2 bases; J trimming: 3 bases; junction bases outside the gene matches: 6. Germline V gene data show CDR1 as MDHEN and CDR2 as SYDVKM. The library tagged each cDNA molecule with unique molecular identifiers. TCRdb ran MiXCR on the RACE reads and lists one entry per CDR3 protein. This sample has approximately 86,000 distinct CDR3 sequences; under 13% occur once, and the top ten carry approximately 1%.

This receptor was obtained from a woman aged 30 to 39 with alopecia areata. Some clones in this sample may be carry-over from other donors' samples. J is TRBJ2-2 and V is TRBV28; 7 nucleotides align to TRBD1. The specimen was whole blood, collected in connection with sensitization to the hapten diphenylcyclopropenone (DPC). The CDR3 loop reads CASSLQTQGDTGELFF. CDR3 DNA sequence: TGTGCCAGCAGTTTACAAACCCAGGGGGACACCGGGGAGCTGTTTTTT.